Given below is one T cell receptor beta chain in context. The antigen it recognizes is unknown. The input lacks base qualities; no much larger clone sits a single base away. CDR1 SGHRS and CDR2 YFSETQ were looked up in the germline V gene. The CDR3, from cysteine to phenylalanine, totals 14 residues. Here the CDR3 DNA is all that survives: 42 bases in frame from base 1. At the junction V is shortened by 4 bases and J by 2 bases, with 13 bases in between. This specimen comes from a study of CD4 T cells in relation to SARS-CoV-2 and coronaviruses (dated by TCRdb to 2020 to 2022). General notes on the study: Using patient-derived lymphoblastoid cell lines, the shared crossreactive spike epitopes were mapped to their HLA restriction. The study assessed, at the TCR clonotype level, memory CD4+ T cell crossreactivity between SARS-CoV-2 and common cold coronavirus spike proteins. A different TCR-beta assay, based on Illumina, was used to sequence expansion assays from other donors in the study. The Adaptive Biotechnologies TCR-sequencing kit was used to sequence samples from a few pre-COVID donors and the naive versus memory experiments, whereas other data were Illumina-based.

CD4+ T cells from unexposed donors were collected before the COVID-19 pandemic (2011-2018). Naive and memory CD4+ T cells were separated from cryopreserved PBMCs by CD4 enrichment followed by EasySep naive CD4+ T cell enrichment. The leukapheresis product used for the unexposed donors was purchased from a commercial source. Ficoll-Paque PLUS gradient centrifugation was used to isolate PBMCs from leukapheresis product or whole blood. The PBMCs went either fresh into the expansion assay or into cryopreservation at -140 degrees C. The QIAamp Micro DNA Kit was used to extract genomic DNA from the CD4+ T cells. Study-wide findings and limitations: Crossreactivity analysis was centred on spike protein, so crossreactivity against other viral proteins was not assessed. Naive versus memory sequencing indicated the assay detects memory recall responses rather than primary responses primed during culture. The study was limited by small numbers of patients and tested TCRs. No donor contributed both pre-pandemic and post-infection samples, which limited tracing the source of pre-existing responses. Around two thirds of donors had memory CD4+ clonotypes that crossrecognized SARS-CoV-2 and at least one common cold coronavirus spike. Crossreactive clones showed significantly weaker SARS-CoV-2-driven expansion than monoreactive clones, consistent with antigenic imprinting.

Deep-resolution immunoSEQ TCR-beta sequencing was performed on DNA from uncultured naive and memory CD4+ T cells. The study's processing was this. During preprocessing, nonproductive sequences were removed, along with CDR3s that did not begin with C, did not end with F or W, or were shorter than 7 amino acids. Cultured and uncultured naive and memory CD4+ repertoires were searched for previously identified spike- and CEF-reactive CDR3s. CDR3 homology was quantified as pairwise Levenshtein distance, calculated with the stringdist R package after three terminal residues were trimmed from each end. TCRdb retrieved this table from immuneACCESS and kept in-frame rearrangements only. Not all clones are present; in checked studies, unresolved V genes account for under half, and no reason is known for the remainder. The V and J calls and clone size are taken from that table; D and trimming were inferred from the DNA. The sample table holds under 70,000 clones, of which roughly 90% were seen once. The ten largest account for 1.3% to 1.5% of the sample.

The sequence derives from a human donor in good health. Sequenced input: memory CD4+ T cells from PBMCs. The sample's cell subset or site label, decoded: memory (non-naive) CD4+ T cells. The sequence is built from TRBV5-1 and TRBJ2-7; D gene: possibly TRBD1, on 7 matching bases. The DNA sequence follows: TGCGCCAGCAGCGCCAGGGGGGCCACCTACGAGCAGTACTTC. It translates as CASSARGATYEQYF.